This is a list of T cell receptor beta chains from one sample in a study of blood T cells in healthy people across ages. TCRdb recomputed calls from the 5' RACE reads with MiXCR, one row per CDR3 protein. The table has around 1,700,000 distinct CDR3 sequences, about 28% seen once. Input material: blood. Source of these receptors: a woman in her 30s in good health. The CDR3 runs from the conserved cysteine through the conserved F or W. Not all rows give a size; the values are once, few, many and, for expanded clones, a class.

V: TRBV12-3/TRBV12-4; length: 13; J: TRBJ1-1; size: .; CDR3: CASEEGGVNEAFF
V: TRBV2; length: 14; J: TRBJ1-2; size: .; CDR3: CASSQGRSRDGYTF
V: TRBV10-3; length: 16; J: TRBJ2-7; size: many; CDR3: CAISEQLTSGSDEQYF
V: TRBV7-2; length: 13; J: TRBJ1-2; size: .; CDR3: CASSWGGKNGYTF
V: TRBV5-1; length: 15; J: TRBJ2-7; size: .; CDR3: CASSLIVVSPYEQYF
V: TRBV18; length: 16; J: TRBJ2-5; size: .; CDR3: CASSPSGTSGSETQYF
V: TRBV4-1; length: 15; J: TRBJ2-5; size: .; CDR3: CASSQDRRGASPQYF
V: TRBV11-2; length: 16; J: TRBJ2-7; size: .; CDR3: CASSFTHGELWAEQYF
V: TRBV9; length: 15; J: TRBJ2-7; size: few; CDR3: CASSVGWDRTYEQYF
V: TRBV7-2; length: 15; J: TRBJ2-2; size: .; CDR3: CASSSALANTGELFF
V: TRBV5-1; length: 16; J: TRBJ2-5; size: few; CDR3: CASSLTQIASGGTQYF
V: TRBV9; length: 14; J: TRBJ2-3; size: .; CDR3: CASSVESVADTQYF
V: TRBV2; length: 13; J: TRBJ2-7; size: .; CDR3: CAGSGRSSYEQYF
V: TRBV7-8; length: 15; J: TRBJ2-7; size: .; CDR3: CASTGSGLAAYEQYF